Below are 18 T cell receptor beta chains sequenced from a single sample in a study of T-cell memory formation after mild COVID-19. From the 5' RACE reads, TCRdb called clonotypes with MiXCR, one entry per CDR3 protein. Of about 190,000 distinct CDR3 sequences listed, about 16% are singletons. The sequencing input was PBMCs or a T cell subset sorted from them (not recorded which). The source of these receptors is an adult woman who had mild COVID-19 (a few samples of this study predate the infection). Cell type and time point are not known.

This clonotype was seen once. V and J are TRBV5-1 and TRBJ2-1, with 8 positions matching TRBD2. J gave up 6 bases and V 1 base, and 9 bases lay outside the gene matches. Germline V CDR1 and CDR2: SGHRS, YFSETQ. This CDR3 has 16 residues. CDR3 sequence: CASSLPIAGSGNEQFF. CDR3 in DNA: TGCGCCAGCAGCTTGCCCATAGCGGGGAGTGGCAATGAGCAGTTCTTC. The full variable domain, with the rest looked up from reference TRBV5-1 and TRBJ2-1, is KAGVTQTPRYLIKTRGQQVTLSCSPISGHRSVSWYQQTPGQGLQFLFEYFSETQRNKGNFPGRFSGRQFSNSRSEMNVSTLELGDSALYLCASSLPIAGSGNEQFFGPGTRLTVL.

This clonotype was observed a few times. The V gene is TRBV6-5, the J gene TRBJ2-7, with a weak D call TRBD1 (5 bases). Germline V gives CDR1 MNHEY, CDR2 SVGAGI. The CDR3 consists of 16 residues. V was trimmed by 0 bases and J by 1 base, leaving 13 bases between them. The CDR3 loop is CASSYSAGMGSYEQYF. DNA of the CDR3: TGTGCCAGCAGTTACTCGGCAGGGATGGGATCCTACGAGCAGTACTTC.

This clonotype was counted between two and nine times. V is TRBV11-2 and J is TRBJ2-5, with 9 nucleotides matching TRBD2. V lost 1 base, J lost 2 bases, and 5 bases stayed unmatched. Germline loops: CDR1 SGHAT, CDR2 FQNNGV. The CDR3 consists of 16 residues. This CDR3 reads CASSLGGGGGQETQYF. CDR3 coding DNA: TGTGCCAGCAGCTTAGGCGGGGGGGGCGGGCAAGAGACCCAGTACTTC.

The chain couples TRBV2 to TRBJ2-1, with 11 bases fitting TRBD2. V was pared by 1 base and J by 10 bases, with 6 bases of the junction left unmatched. Germline assignment: CDR1 SNHLY and CDR2 FYNNEI. CDR3 length equals 15 residues. The CDR3 nucleotides are TGTGCCAGCAGTGAAGTACTAGCGGGAGCGAACGAGCAGTTCTTC. Translation: CASSEVLAGANEQFF. The full variable domain, completed using reference TRBV2 and TRBJ2-1, is EPEVTQTPSHQVTQMGQEVILRCVPISNHLYFYWYRQILGQKVEFLVSFYNNEISEKSEIFDDQFSVERPDGSNFTLKIRSTKLEDSAMYFCASSEVLAGANEQFFGPGTRLTVL.

This clonotype was recorded a few times. V and J are TRBV5-1 and TRBJ2-3; tentative D call: TRBD1 (5 bases). Germline V gene data show CDR1 as SGHRS and CDR2 as YFSETQ. This CDR3 region has 14 residues. V lost 4 bases and J 6 bases, leaving 15 bases between the germline ends. The CDR3 spells CASSAPDWGDTQYF. For the CDR3, the DNA is TGCGCCAGCAGCGCACCTGACTGGGGCGATACGCAGTATTTT.

A few counts support this clonotype. The gene calls are TRBV6-2 or TRBV6-3 and TRBJ1-1; 7 bases map to TRBD1. In germline, CDR1 is MNHEY, CDR2 SVGEGT. The J segment lost 0 bases and the V segment lost 7 bases, leaving 14 bases of the junction unmatched. CDR3 length: 17 amino acids. The CDR3 here is CASTKDRLRVLNTEAFF. CDR3 sequence (DNA): TGTGCCAGCACCAAGGACAGGCTGCGGGTCTTGAACACTGAAGCTTTCTTT.

This clonotype was seen a few times. This chain connects TRBV4-3 to TRBJ2-5; 7 bases fit TRBD1. CDR3 length: 15 residues. Unmatched junction bases numbered 3, after V lost 0 bases and J lost 2 bases. Germline V gives CDR1 LGHNA, CDR2 YSLEER. The CDR3 DNA follows: TGCGCCAGCAGCCAAGACTGGGGACAGCAAGAGACCCAGTACTTC. Translating it yields CASSQDWGQQETQYF.

The CDR3 sequence: CASSHSGRGDTQYF. Written as DNA, the CDR3 is TGTGCCAGCAGTCATAGCGGGAGGGGAGATACGCAGTATTTT. This rearrangement joins TRBV12-3 or TRBV12-4 to TRBJ2-3; 11 bases map to TRBD2. This CDR3 is 14 amino acids long. V shed 5 bases and J 5 bases; nucleotides not matched to a gene: 3.

The sample holds a few counts of this clonotype. V gene TRBV29-1 combines with J gene TRBJ1-1, with D hard to call. The V gene's germline CDR1 is SQVTM and CDR2 ANQGSEA. V lost 4 bases and J 5 bases, leaving 23 bases between the germline ends. This CDR3 has 16 amino acids. This CDR3 reads CSVGFPFGGFGTEAFF. The DNA of the CDR3 is TGCAGCGTTGGGTTCCCGTTCGGTGGGTTTGGGACTGAAGCTTTCTTT.

The gene calls are TRBV7-2 and TRBJ2-3; 10 positions agree with TRBD2. Germline V gene sequence: CDR1 SGHTA, CDR2 FQGNSA. V trimming: 3 bases; J trimming: 6 bases; junction bases outside the gene matches: 3. The CDR3 runs to 14 residues. The DNA of the CDR3 is TGTGCCAGCAGCTTGGGACTAGCGTTCGATACGCAGTATTTT. It translates to CASSLGLAFDTQYF.

Many counts were recorded for this clonotype. The chain employs TRBV6-5 and TRBJ2-3, with 13 bases fitting TRBD2. Germline trimming cut 5 bases from V and 1 base from J; bases unmatched to any gene: 6. The CDR3 is made up of 17 amino acids. Germline V gene sequence: CDR1 MNHEY, CDR2 SVGAGI. The CDR3 reads CASSRTSGSLGTDTQYF. The CDR3 DNA sequence: TGTGCCAGCAGTCGGACTAGCGGGAGCCTCGGCACAGATACGCAGTATTTT.

This clonotype has just a few counts. V and J are TRBV7-2 and TRBJ2-1, with a tentative D call TRBD2 (6 bases). Germline V lookup: CDR1 SGHTA, CDR2 FQGNSA. The CDR3 loop spans 13 amino acids. Trimming stripped 5 bases from V and 9 bases from J, with 14 bases between. This CDR3 is CASSAELAAEQFF. The CDR3 region has the DNA TGTGCCAGCAGCGCCGAACTAGCAGCTGAGCAGTTCTTC.

This clonotype was observed a few times. The genes are TRBV21-1 and TRBJ1-2; the table's TRBD1 call for D was not verified on the DNA. TRBV21-1 is labeled a pseudogene. This CDR3 spans 12 amino acids. CDR3 amino acids: CASPMGTGGYTF. CDR3 DNA sequence: TGTGCCAGCCCAATGGGAACAGGAGGCTACACCTTC.

This clonotype was counted a few times. The chain carries TRBV5-1 and TRBJ2-1, with TRBD1 identical over 7 bases. The germline CDR1 and CDR2 sequences are SGHRS and YFSETQ. The CDR3 has 14 residues. V was pared by 5 bases and J by 1 base, with 3 bases of the junction left unmatched. The CDR3 loop reads CASRRQGSYNEQFF. As DNA, the CDR3 is TGCGCCAGCAGACGACAGGGATCCTACAATGAGCAGTTCTTC.

In its sample, this clonotype was seen a few times. This chain links TRBV20-1 with TRBJ1-1; D is uncertain. There are 14 residues in the CDR3. V was clipped by 1 base and J by 1 base, with 10 bases between them. The germline gives CDR1 DFQATT, CDR2 SNEGSKA (reference sequence). CDR3 bases: TGCAGTGCTAGAGTGGGGAACCCGAACACTGAAGCTTTCTTT. This encodes CSARVGNPNTEAFF.

This clonotype has a handful of counts. CDR3 protein: CASSSARGGEQFF. CDR3 nucleotides: TGCGCCAGCAGCTCCGCCAGGGGAGGTGAGCAGTTCTTC. V gene TRBV5-1 combines with J gene TRBJ2-1; D may correspond to TRBD1 or TRBD2 (6 bases each). CDR3 size: 13 residues. Trimming stripped 3 bases from V and 9 bases from J, with 13 bases between. Germline CDR1 and CDR2: SGHRS and YFSETQ.

This clonotype was seen a few times. The rearrangement joins TRBV12-3 or TRBV12-4 to TRBJ2-7, with D hard to call. Trimming pared 2 bases from V and 4 bases from J, leaving 12 bases between. The CDR3 is 14 amino acids. The CDR3 nucleotides read TGTGCCAGCAGTTTATCTTCTGGTGCGTACGAGCAGTACTTC. It codes for CASSLSSGAYEQYF.

This clonotype was detected a few times. The rearrangement uses TRBV7-9 and TRBJ1-2; no reliable D call. The CDR3 spans 15 residues. Germline-derived CDR1 and CDR2 are SEHNR and FQNEAQ (reference sequence). Trimming removed 3 bases from V and 4 bases from J, with 15 bases in between. This chain's CDR3 is CASSFGRSGGYGYTF. Written as DNA, the CDR3 is TGTGCCAGCAGCTTCGGACGCTCCGGCGGCTATGGCTACACCTTC.